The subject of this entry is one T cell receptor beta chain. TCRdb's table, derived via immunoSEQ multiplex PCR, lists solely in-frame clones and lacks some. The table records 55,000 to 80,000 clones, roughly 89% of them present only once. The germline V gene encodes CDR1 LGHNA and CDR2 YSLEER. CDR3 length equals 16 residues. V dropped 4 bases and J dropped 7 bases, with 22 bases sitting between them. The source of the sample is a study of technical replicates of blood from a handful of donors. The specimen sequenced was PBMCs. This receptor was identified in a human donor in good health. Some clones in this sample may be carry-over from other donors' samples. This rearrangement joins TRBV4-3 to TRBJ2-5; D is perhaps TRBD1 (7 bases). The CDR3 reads CASSPGGGPKLGTQYF. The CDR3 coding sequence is TGCGCCAGCAGCCCAGGGGGAGGCCCGAAATTGGGGACCCAGTACTTC.